The TCR beta chain described here comes from a study of response to subunit inactivated influenza vaccine. This clonotype appeared a few times. CDR1 KGHDR and CDR2 SFDVKD come from the germline V gene. V gave up 4 bases and J gave up 7 bases; unmatched junction bases: 9. The CDR3 is 16 amino acids. A single record per CDR3 protein comes from TCRdb applying MiXCR to the RT-PCR reads. The sample holds about 700,000 distinct CDR3 sequences, less than 20% seen once. The clonotype was recovered from a man aged 50-59 years who received an inactivated influenza vaccine. V usage is TRBV24-1 and J usage is TRBJ2-1; 10 positions match TRBD1. Sequencing used PBMCs from blood, obtained roughly 12 days after vaccination. CDR3 coding DNA: TGTGCCACCAGTGACCCCGGACAGGGGGTAGGGAATGAGCAGTTCTTC. Protein sequence: CATSDPGQGVGNEQFF.